This T cell receptor beta chain stems from a study of Graves' ophthalmopathy and Graves' hyperthyroidism. On the study more broadly: Peripheral blood was collected at initial diagnosis, before any treatment. Study-wide results and limits: It was with approximately 70% sensitivity and around 75% specificity that the model predicted ophthalmopathy progression.

Over 18 months of follow-up, stable hyperthyroidism required that no ophthalmopathy appear. Establishment of the diagnosis relied upon clinical symptoms, serum thyroxine, TRAb, thyroid ultrasound and orbital computed tomography. This clonotype has a handful of counts. Its antigen is still unknown. Scientists amplified the TCR beta CDR3 regions from RNA transcripts. The library came from an HTBI-primed first-round RT-PCR and a second-round multiplex PCR. TCRdb re-called the multiplex PCR reads through MiXCR, storing one row per CDR3 protein. The data contain 600,000 to 650,000 distinct CDR3 sequences, 22% of them seen just once; the ten biggest clones take up more than 5.5%. Sample: peripheral blood. The clonotype originates from a woman aged 18-35 years with stable Graves' hyperthyroidism. Some clones in this sample may be carry-over from other donors' samples.

The CDR3 sequence is CASSPRAPGGRYEQYF. The CDR3 DNA reads TGTGCCAGCAGTCCCAGAGCACCGGGGGGGCGTTACGAGCAGTACTTC. The J gene is TRBJ2-7, the V gene TRBV11-2; 8 bases agree with TRBD2. This CDR3 spans 16 amino acids. Germline values: CDR1 SGHAT, CDR2 FQNNGV. V lost 6 bases and J lost 4; bases outside the gene matches: 14.